This T cell receptor (beta chain) was sequenced during a study of T cells after yellow fever vaccination. Germline CDR1 reads MGHRA; CDR2 reads YSYEKL. The J segment lost 5 bases and the V segment lost 0 bases, leaving 3 bases of the junction unmatched. The CDR3 is made up of 14 amino acids. A word on this clonotype: Its target is not known.

General study findings and limits: The booster response re-showed most primary clones: approximately 97% CD4, approximately 90% CD8.

From the 5' RACE reads, TCRdb called clonotypes with MiXCR, one entry per CDR3 protein. The profile shows about 120,000 distinct CDR3 sequences, roughly 15% of them singletons. V usage is TRBV4-1 and J usage is TRBJ1-1; 7 nucleotides match TRBD1. The receptor comes from a man between 18 and 29 years old who received the YFV17D yellow fever vaccine. The sequenced sample was CD8+ T cells sorted from PBMCs, obtained 5 days after the yellow fever booster vaccination. In nucleotides, the CDR3 is TGCGCCAGCAGCCAAGAGGACAGGTTAACTGAAGCTTTCTTT. Its protein product is CASSQEDRLTEAFF.